The 19 T cell receptor beta chains reported below all come from one sample, sequenced in a study of cytomegalovirus exposure and HLA in healthy donors. The PCR was carried out with 60 Vbeta primers and 13 Jbeta primers. Generated by immunoSEQ multiplex PCR, the TCRdb table keeps only in-frame clones and is missing some. The sample has about 120,000 clones, 70% to 85% seen once. Sequencing input: PBMCs. These receptors all come from a female donor in good health and CMV-seronegative.

The rearrangement links TRBV4-1 to TRBJ2-2, with D perhaps TRBD1 (5 bases). Germline CDR1 is MGHRA and CDR2 is YSYEKL. The CDR3 totals 14 residues. Trimming took 3 bases from V and 6 from J, leaving 11 bases between them. The CDR3 region is CASSHPRVPGELFF. The CDR3 DNA is TGCGCCAGCAGCCACCCCAGGGTCCCCGGGGAGCTGTTTTTT.

This clone was seen only once. The chain recombines TRBV19 with TRBJ2-1; 10 nucleotides line up with TRBD2. Per germline, CDR1 LNHDA and CDR2 SQIVND (reference sequence). This CDR3 spans 14 amino acids. V shed 7 bases, J shed 12 bases, and the junction held 12 bases outside the gene matches. The CDR3 region is CASNPRIAGGRQFF. The CDR3 DNA sequence: TGTGCCAGTAACCCGAGGATAGCGGGAGGTAGGCAGTTCTTC.

This clone has only one observation. This chain joins TRBV5-4 and TRBJ1-2; D might be TRBD1 (5 bases). The germline gives CDR1 SGHNT, CDR2 YYREEE (reference sequence). This CDR3 region has 15 residues. V gave up 4 bases and J gave up 4 bases, with 17 bases separating them. In nucleotides, the CDR3 is TGTGCCAGCAGCCTCGGAGGGGTTCTGGGCTATGGCTACACCTTC. It codes for CASSLGGVLGYGYTF.

The chain couples TRBV19 to TRBJ1-2, with D hard to call. CDR3 size: 13 residues. The germline V gene encodes CDR1 LNHDA and CDR2 SQIVND (reference sequence). V was pared by 4 bases and J by 3 bases, with 9 bases between. The CDR3 DNA is TGTGCCAGTAGTACCTATCAGGACTATGGCTACACCTTC. It is translated as CASSTYQDYGYTF.

The chain carries TRBV9 and TRBJ1-1; weak D call: TRBD1 (5 bases). The germline V gene has CDR1 SGDLS and CDR2 YYNGEE. Between the trimmed V and J ends, which lost 0 bases and 3 bases, there was a span of 12 bases. This CDR3 comprises 15 residues. CDR3 amino acids: CASSVGDGGDTEAFF. CDR3 DNA: TGTGCCAGCAGCGTAGGGGACGGGGGGGACACTGAAGCTTTCTTT.

The chain uses TRBV6-5 and TRBJ2-7; 8 bases are a match to TRBD1. With V trimmed by 7 bases and J by 4 bases, 9 bases remained unmatched. This CDR3 is built from 14 residues. Germline loops: CDR1 MNHEY, CDR2 SVGAGI. The CDR3 DNA sequence: TGTGCCAGCACCCTCGGACAGGGAATTTACGAGCAGTACTTC. It specifies CASTLGQGIYEQYF.

Comments on this clone: Other DNA variants within this sample encode the same CDR3. The genes are TRBV27 and TRBJ1-4; the match to TRBD1 covers 8 bases. V gave up 5 bases and J gave up 8 bases; unmatched junction bases: 4. Germline values: CDR1 MNHEY, CDR2 SMNVEV (reference sequence). This CDR3 has 13 residues. The CDR3 reads CASSPRTGEKLFF. CDR3 in DNA: TGTGCCAGCAGTCCGCGGACAGGGGAAAAACTGTTTTTT.

The chain uses TRBV19 and TRBJ1-1, with no clear D. Germline values: CDR1 LNHDA, CDR2 SQIVND (reference sequence). The CDR3 runs 14 residues. V gave up 2 bases and J gave up 1 base, with 8 bases separating them. The CDR3: CASSIMAGNTEAFF. Written as DNA, the CDR3 is TGTGCCAGTAGTATAATGGCAGGGAACACTGAAGCTTTCTTT.

The chain uses TRBV15 and TRBJ1-1, with D possibly TRBD1 on 6 matching bases. Trimming pared 0 bases from V and 5 bases from J, leaving 10 bases between. This CDR3 is built from 14 residues. CDR1 is LNHNV and CDR2 is YYDKDF in the germline V gene (reference sequence). The CDR3 protein is CATSRDQQGTEAFF. The CDR3 nucleotides are TGTGCCACCAGCAGAGATCAACAGGGAACTGAAGCTTTCTTT.

There are a few counts of this clone. Other nucleotide sequences in the sample specify the same CDR3. The V call is TRBV7-2, the J call TRBJ2-7; the match to TRBD1 covers 7 bases. This CDR3 is built from 14 residues. V gave up 5 bases and J gave up 0 bases; unmatched junction bases: 4. Germline V lookup: CDR1 SGHTA, CDR2 FQGNSA. DNA for the CDR3: TGTGCCAGCAGCGCCCGACAGGGCTCCTACGAGCAGTACTTC. Protein product: CASSARQGSYEQYF.

The gene calls are TRBV9 and TRBJ1-2; TRBD1 might be the D (6 bases). CDR1 and CDR2 (germline): SGDLS, YYNGEE. This CDR3 is built from 20 residues. The ends were cut back, 0 bases at V and 2 bases at J, with 26 bases in the middle. As DNA, the CDR3 is TGTGCCAGCAGCGTAGATGGGACACAAGGGGCCTCGCAACACAACTATGGCTACACCTTC. This codes for CASSVDGTQGASQHNYGYTF.

The chain employs TRBV27 and TRBJ1-2; 11 bases line up with TRBD1. V trimming: 4 bases; J trimming: 8 bases; junction bases outside the gene matches: 15. Germline V CDR1 and CDR2: MNHEY, SMNVEV (reference sequence). The CDR3 runs 17 residues. CDR3 amino acids: CASSWTGGGLGLGGYTF. Here the CDR3 DNA reads TGTGCCAGCAGTTGGACAGGGGGCGGATTAGGGCTAGGCGGCTACACCTTC.

CDR3 protein: CASSLEVRGSNQPQHF. The CDR3 DNA reads as TGTGCCAGCAGTTTAGAGGTAAGGGGAAGCAATCAGCCCCAGCATTTT. The chain uses TRBV28 and TRBJ1-5; possibly TRBD1 for D (5 bases). The CDR3 totals 16 residues. Trimming pared 2 bases from V and 1 base from J, leaving 12 bases between. Germline values: CDR1 MDHEN, CDR2 SYDVKM.

The chain uses TRBV7-2 and TRBJ2-1, with a possible D match to TRBD1 (5 bases). Per the germline V gene, CDR1 is SGHTA and CDR2 is FQGNSA. The V gene lost 1 base and the J gene lost 12 bases, with 13 bases spanning the gap. The CDR3 has 13 residues. The CDR3 loop reads CASSLGGRDGQFF. DNA for the CDR3: TGTGCCAGCAGCTTAGGGGGCCGTGACGGGCAGTTCTTC.

Only a few counts were recorded for this clone. The V gene is TRBV30, the J gene TRBJ1-5; no firm D call. V shed 2 bases and J shed 6 bases, with 14 bases lying between them. The germline gives CDR1 GTSNPN, CDR2 SVGIG (reference sequence). The CDR3 has 14 amino acids. The CDR3 is CAWSPSAHSQPQHF. The DNA of the CDR3 is TGTGCCTGGAGTCCCTCGGCCCACAGTCAGCCCCAGCATTTT.

The V call is TRBV15, the J call TRBJ2-7; tentatively, D is TRBD1 (8 bases). Trimming shortened V by 0 bases and J by 4 bases, and 22 bases separated the two germline ends. Germline V gives CDR1 LNHNV, CDR2 YYDKDF (reference sequence). This CDR3 is built from 18 residues. In nucleotides, the CDR3 is TGTGCCACCAGCAGAGATCTTGGGAAAACAGGGGGGGTTTACGAGCAGTACTTC. This codes for CATSRDLGKTGGVYEQYF. The complete variable domain, with remaining parts taken from reference TRBV15 and TRBJ2-7, reads DAMVIQNPRYQVTQFGKPVTLSCSQTLNHNVMYWYQQKSSQAPKLLFHYYDKDFNNEADTPDNFQSRRPNTSFCFLDIRSPGLGDTAMYLCATSRDLGKTGGVYEQYFGPGTRLTVT.

The CDR3 DNA sequence: TGTGCCAGCAGTTACAGGGGGCTGAGCGGTGAGCAGTTCTTC. The encoded protein is CASSYRGLSGEQFF. This rearrangement joins TRBV2 to TRBJ2-1; 9 nucleotides match TRBD1. The CDR3 runs 14 residues. After removal of 5 bases from V and 9 bases from J, the junction contained 8 bases not matched to a gene. Germline V gene lookup returns CDR1 SNHLY and CDR2 FYNNEI.

The J gene is TRBJ2-7, the V gene TRBV15, with TRBD1 identical over 9 bases. The CDR3 is made up of 14 amino acids. The V gene end was trimmed by 4 bases and the J gene end by 6 bases; junction bases not matched to a gene: 7. Germline loops: CDR1 LNHNV, CDR2 YYDKDF (reference sequence). The CDR3 DNA follows: TGTGCCACCAGCACACCGGGACAGGGACGCGAGCAGTACTTC. This gives the protein CATSTPGQGREQYF.

The rearrangement joins TRBV4-3 to TRBJ2-1, with TRBD1 matching 7 bases. V was pared by 0 bases and J by 9 bases, with 11 bases of the junction left unmatched. The CDR3 extends over 16 amino acids. Germline lookup yields CDR1 LGHNA and CDR2 YSLEER. The CDR3: CASSQDSGGVVTEQFF. DNA for the CDR3: TGCGCCAGCAGCCAAGATTCAGGGGGAGTCGTCACTGAGCAGTTCTTC.